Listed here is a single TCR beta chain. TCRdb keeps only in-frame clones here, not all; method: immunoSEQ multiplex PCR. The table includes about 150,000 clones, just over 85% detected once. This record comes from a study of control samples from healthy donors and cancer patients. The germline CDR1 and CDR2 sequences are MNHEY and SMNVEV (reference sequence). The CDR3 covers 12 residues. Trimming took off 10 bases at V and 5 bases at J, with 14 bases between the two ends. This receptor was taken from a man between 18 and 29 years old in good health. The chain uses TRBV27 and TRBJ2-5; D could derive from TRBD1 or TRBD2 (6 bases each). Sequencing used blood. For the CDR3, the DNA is TGTGCCACCCGGGGGCCGTGGGAGACCCAGTACTTC. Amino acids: CATRGPWETQYF.